This TCR beta chain appears in the sequencing data of a study of human T cells and chemical hapten exposure (dated by TCRdb to the early 2020s). As for the study more broadly: For sensitization, 2% DPC in acetone was applied to a roughly 2 cm by roughly 2 cm area of upper inner arm skin. Libraries were combined into a pool for sequencing, and differences in TCR yield between samples came mainly from small differences in library volumes within the pool. Blood was sampled from patients pre-sensitization (week 0) and at 2, 6 and about 24 weeks after DPC sensitization. Approximately 28 alopecia patients provided blood for TCR sequencing at one to four time points (pre-sensitization, 2, 6 and 24 weeks). Peripheral blood TCR repertoire changes were tracked in vivo in alopecia patients during primary and secondary sensitization to the hapten diphenylcyclopropenone (DPC). Weekly therapeutic DPC doses were additionally applied to the scalp of patients throughout the roughly 26-week study period. Most of the patients in the cohort were female, and the cohort covered alopecia areata with under or over 50% scalp involvement, alopecia totalis and alopecia universalis. Patch testing on the upper back used Finn chambers containing 0.01% DPC, with scoring done after 6 days according to International Contact Dermatitis Research Group standards.

The receptor library was made with RACE. Reads for this sample came from a NextSeq 500. During library preparation, unique molecular identifiers were attached to individual cDNA molecules so that TCRs could be counted in a quantitative, reproducible way. Both TCR alpha and TCR beta chains were sequenced from each blood RNA sample. Per the source publication's procedure: The median number of TCRs per sample was approximately 93,000, ranging from 23,224 to 690,600. The Decombinator software suite was used to annotate V, J and CDR3 in the TCR reads. To make PS versus PT1 abundance plots, every sample was subsampled to the same number of TCRs (28,000). TCRs were defined as expanded if absent before sensitization and observed at least eight times at the 2-week time point. TCRdb reran the public reads through fastp at Q25 and MiXCR, keeping productive beta chains. Each entry merges the rows of one CDR3 protein and shows their most common DNA and genes. The authors' filters were not applied to this entry. The sample includes about 380,000 distinct CDR3 sequences, with 4.5% to 6% observed a single time. The ten most abundant clones make up 2.6% of the sample.

Trimming at the junction amounts to 4 bases on V and 1 base on J, and the germline ends lie 4 bases apart. The CDR3 runs 12 residues from the cysteine to the phenylalanine. Only CDR3 DNA remains: 36 bases, in frame from the first base. Sequences SGHDN (CDR1) and FVKESK (CDR2) are obtained from the germline V gene. General study outcomes and caveats: Repeated subsampling changed both the strength of the expansion versus patch-test correlation and the threshold at which the correlation became significant. Patch test score correlated positively with the number of PT1 expanded TCRs, reaching significance at thresholds 8, 16 and 32 but not at 4. Because all patients had alopecia, a presumed autoimmune disease, the immune response of the patients might differ from that of healthy individuals. Expanded TCRs formed significantly more large CDR3 similarity clusters than pre-sensitization or healthy control sets, consistent with antigen-driven responses. DPC sensitization did not change the number of TCRs with a frequency above 1 in 1000, and there was no evidence of changes in global repertoire structure.

According to the study, the label for this sample's time point signals: pre-sensitization, week 0. The sample's treatment or condition, from its label and the paper: therapeutic diphenylcyclopropenone sensitization with weekly scalp DPC. Blood at each patch-test visit was drawn before the patch test was applied. Eligible patients were aged 18 to 70, diagnosed with alopecia, deemed suitable for DPC therapy, and excluded if pregnant. Total RNA was isolated from unfractionated whole blood collected in Tempus Blood RNA tubes. This clonotype was picked up many times. The antigen it binds to is not known. Base quality data are lacking; no much larger clone is found one base away.

The chain is assembled from TRBV14 and TRBJ1-1; the D gene cannot be resolved reliably. The sequence came from a woman in her forties or fifties with alopecia areata. Some clones in this sample may be carry-over from other donors' samples. The sample consisted of whole blood, taken in connection with sensitization to the hapten diphenylcyclopropenone (DPC). The CDR3 corresponds to CASSRPNTEAFF. The base sequence is TGTGCCAGCAGCCGCCCGAACACTGAAGCTTTCTTT.